Listed below are T cell receptor beta chains from one sample, sequenced in a study of T cell repertoires in cytomegalovirus infection. TCRdb re-called the reads with MiXCR, one entry per CDR3 protein. The sample records about 60,000 distinct CDR3 sequences, approximately 36% being singletons. Which antigens these TCRs recognize remains unknown. The sequenced sample consisted of PBMCs, sequenced either directly or after in vitro stimulation (not recorded which). The receptors were gathered from a human donor in good health (CMV status not recorded). Some clones in this sample may be carry-over from other donors' samples. Both conserved end residues are part of each CDR3. A D gene is named only where the DNA matches it firmly. Size is omitted from some rows. Given values are once, few, many or a class for expanded clones.

v_call	j_call	d_call	clone_size	cdr3_aa	cdr3_nt
TRBV7-2	TRBJ2-2	TRBD2	many	CASSQPGLAGSSGELFF	TGTGCCAGCAGCCAGCCCGGACTAGCGGGATCGAGCGGGGAGCTGTTTTTT
TRBV7-6	TRBJ2-7	NA	NA	CASSLKGGAQYF	TGTGCCAGCAGTTTAAAAGGGGGGGCGCAGTACTTC
TRBV2	TRBJ2-2	TRBD2	NA	CASSGPAGGPRTGELFF	TGTGCCAGCAGTGGGCCAGCGGGGGGGCCGAGGACCGGGGAGCTGTTTTTT
TRBV7-2	TRBJ2-7	NA	NA	CASSLENRAIYEQYF	TGTGCCAGCAGCTTAGAGAACAGGGCTATCTACGAGCAGTACTTC
TRBV6-5	TRBJ2-7	NA	NA	CASSPRPLYSPYEQYF	TGTGCCAGCAGCCCACGGCCTCTATACTCACCGTACGAGCAGTACTTC
TRBV29-1	TRBJ2-3	NA	NA	CSVERGTDTQYF	TGCAGCGTTGAAAGGGGGACAGATACGCAGTATTTT
TRBV12-5	TRBJ2-1	TRBD2	few	CASAPLAGGLASYNEQFF	TGTGCTAGTGCCCCCTTGGCGGGGGGCCTTGCTTCCTACAATGAGCAGTTCTTC
TRBV7-2	TRBJ2-7	TRBD1	many	CASSSGQGVSYEQYF	TGTGCCAGCAGCTCGGGACAGGGTGTTTCCTACGAGCAGTACTTC
TRBV7-8	TRBJ2-7	TRBD1	few	CASSPSRTGTYEQYF	TGTGCCAGCAGCCCCAGTAGGACAGGGACCTACGAGCAGTACTTC
TRBV5-5	TRBJ2-5	NA	NA	CASSLSPAKETQYF	TGTGCCAGCAGCTTGAGTCCCGCCAAAGAGACCCAGTACTTC
TRBV12-3/TRBV12-4	TRBJ1-1	NA	few	CASSSRGPDTEAFF	TGTGCCAGCAGTTCCCGGGGGCCCGACACTGAAGCTTTCTTT
TRBV11-2	TRBJ2-1	NA	NA	CASSLRRRDEQFF	TGTGCCAGCAGCTTACGACGGCGGGATGAGCAGTTCTTC
TRBV18	TRBJ1-5	NA	NA	CASSPNLSGGNQPQHF	TGTGCCAGCTCACCAAATCTTTCAGGGGGCAATCAGCCCCAGCATTTT
TRBV7-2	TRBJ2-1	NA	NA	CASSLEQGSYNEQFF	TGTGCCAGCAGCTTAGAACAGGGCTCCTACAATGAGCAGTTCTTC
TRBV18	TRBJ2-5	TRBD2	NA	CASSQLAALETQYF	TGTGCCAGCTCGCAACTAGCGGCCCTAGAGACCCAGTACTTC
TRBV19	TRBJ2-3	NA	NA	CASTPVTGAPTDTQYF	TGTGCCAGTACCCCGGTGACGGGAGCCCCCACAGATACGCAGTATTTT